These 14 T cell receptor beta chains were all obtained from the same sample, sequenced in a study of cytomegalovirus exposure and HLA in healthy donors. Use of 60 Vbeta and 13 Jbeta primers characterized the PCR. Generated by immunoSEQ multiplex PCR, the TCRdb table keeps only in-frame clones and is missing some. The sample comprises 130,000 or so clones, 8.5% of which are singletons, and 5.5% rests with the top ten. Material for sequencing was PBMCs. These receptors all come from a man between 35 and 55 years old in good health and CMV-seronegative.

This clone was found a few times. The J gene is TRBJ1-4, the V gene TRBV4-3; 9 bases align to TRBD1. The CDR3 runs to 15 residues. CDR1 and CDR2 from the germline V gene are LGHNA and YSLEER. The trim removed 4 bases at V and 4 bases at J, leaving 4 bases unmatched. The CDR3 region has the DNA TGCGCCAGCAGCCTGATGGGACAGGGTAATGAAAAACTGTTTTTT. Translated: CASSLMGQGNEKLFF.

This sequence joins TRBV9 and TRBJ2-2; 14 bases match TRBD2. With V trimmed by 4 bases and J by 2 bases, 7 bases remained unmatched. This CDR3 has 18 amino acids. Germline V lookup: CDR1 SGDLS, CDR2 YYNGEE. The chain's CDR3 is CASSTGLAGGLNTGELFF. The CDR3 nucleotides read TGTGCCAGCAGCACCGGACTAGCGGGGGGACTAAACACCGGGGAGCTGTTTTTT.

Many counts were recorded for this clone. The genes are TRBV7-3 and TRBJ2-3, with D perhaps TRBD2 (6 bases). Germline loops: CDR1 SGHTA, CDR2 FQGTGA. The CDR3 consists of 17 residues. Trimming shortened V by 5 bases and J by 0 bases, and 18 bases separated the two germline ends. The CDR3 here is CASSLGSGITSTDTQYF. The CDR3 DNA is TGTGCCAGCAGCCTCGGGAGCGGAATTACTAGCACAGATACGCAGTATTTT.

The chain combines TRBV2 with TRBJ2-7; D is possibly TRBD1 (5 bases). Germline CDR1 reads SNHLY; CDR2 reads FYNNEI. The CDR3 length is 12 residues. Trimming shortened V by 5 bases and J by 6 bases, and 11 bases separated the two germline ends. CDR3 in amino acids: CASSIDRGEQYF. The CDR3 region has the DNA TGTGCCAGCAGTATCGACAGAGGCGAGCAGTACTTC.

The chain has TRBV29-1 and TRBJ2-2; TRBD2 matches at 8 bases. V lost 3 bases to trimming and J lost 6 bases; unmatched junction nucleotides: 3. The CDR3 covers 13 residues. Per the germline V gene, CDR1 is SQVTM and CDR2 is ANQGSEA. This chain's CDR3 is CSVDGGAAGELFF. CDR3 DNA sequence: TGCAGCGTTGACGGGGGGGCGGCCGGGGAGCTGTTTTTT.

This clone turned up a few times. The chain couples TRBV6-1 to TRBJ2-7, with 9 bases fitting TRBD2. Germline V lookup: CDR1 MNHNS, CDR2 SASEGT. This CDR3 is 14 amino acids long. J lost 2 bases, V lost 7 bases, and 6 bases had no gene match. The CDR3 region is CASTIAGATYEQYF. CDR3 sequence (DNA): TGTGCCAGCACCATAGCGGGGGCAACCTACGAGCAGTACTTC.

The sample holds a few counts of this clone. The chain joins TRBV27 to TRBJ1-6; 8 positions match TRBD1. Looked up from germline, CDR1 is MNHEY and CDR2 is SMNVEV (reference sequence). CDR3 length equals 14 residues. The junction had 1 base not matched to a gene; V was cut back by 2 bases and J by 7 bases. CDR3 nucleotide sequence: TGTGCCAGCAGTTTAGACAGGGGAAATTCACCCCTCCACTTT. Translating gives CASSLDRGNSPLHF.

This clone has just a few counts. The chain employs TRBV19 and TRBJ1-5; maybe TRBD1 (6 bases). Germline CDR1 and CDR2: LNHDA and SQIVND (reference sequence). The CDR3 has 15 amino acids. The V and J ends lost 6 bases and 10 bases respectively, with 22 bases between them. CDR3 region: CASSQQGSASFPQHF. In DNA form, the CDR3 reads TGTGCCAGTAGCCAACAGGGCAGTGCTTCCTTCCCCCAGCATTTT. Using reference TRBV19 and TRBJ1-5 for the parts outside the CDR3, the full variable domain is DGGITQSPKYLFRKEGQNVTLSCEQNLNHDAMYWYRQDPGQGLRLIYYSQIVNDFQKGDIAEGYSVSREKKESFPLTVTSAQKNPTAFYLCASSQQGSASFPQHFGDGTRLSIL.

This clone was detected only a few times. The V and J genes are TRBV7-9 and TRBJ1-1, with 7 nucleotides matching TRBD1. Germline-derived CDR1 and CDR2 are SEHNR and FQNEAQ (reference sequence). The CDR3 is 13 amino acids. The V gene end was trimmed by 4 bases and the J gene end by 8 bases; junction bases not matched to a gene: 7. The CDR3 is CASSSRGPGEAFF. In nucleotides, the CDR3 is TGTGCCAGCAGCTCGAGGGGGCCTGGGGAAGCTTTCTTT.

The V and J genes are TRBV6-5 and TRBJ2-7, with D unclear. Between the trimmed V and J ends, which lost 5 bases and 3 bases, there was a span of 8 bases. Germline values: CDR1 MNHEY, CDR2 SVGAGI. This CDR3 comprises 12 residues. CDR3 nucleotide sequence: TGTGCCAGCAGTCCCAACAGCTACGAGCAGTACTTC. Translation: CASSPNSYEQYF.

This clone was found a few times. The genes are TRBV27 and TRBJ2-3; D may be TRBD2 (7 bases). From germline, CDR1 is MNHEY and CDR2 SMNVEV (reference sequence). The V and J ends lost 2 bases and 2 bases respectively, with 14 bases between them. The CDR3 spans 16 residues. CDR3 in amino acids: CASSLQRGQDTDTQYF. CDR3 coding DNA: TGTGCCAGCAGTTTACAGCGGGGACAAGACACAGATACGCAGTATTTT.

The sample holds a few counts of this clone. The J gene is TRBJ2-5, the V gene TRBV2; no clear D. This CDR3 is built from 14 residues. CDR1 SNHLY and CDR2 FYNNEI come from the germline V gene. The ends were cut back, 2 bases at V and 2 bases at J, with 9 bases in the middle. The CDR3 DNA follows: TGTGCCAGCAGTGAATCAGCGATACAAGAGACCCAGTACTTC. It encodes CASSESAIQETQYF.

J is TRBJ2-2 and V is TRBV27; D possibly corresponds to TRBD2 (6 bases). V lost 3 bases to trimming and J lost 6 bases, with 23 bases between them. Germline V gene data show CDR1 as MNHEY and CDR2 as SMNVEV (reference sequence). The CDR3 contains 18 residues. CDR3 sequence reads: CASSFLIGINQRAGELFF. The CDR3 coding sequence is TGTGCCAGCAGTTTCCTTATCGGCATTAACCAGCGGGCCGGGGAGCTGTTTTTT.

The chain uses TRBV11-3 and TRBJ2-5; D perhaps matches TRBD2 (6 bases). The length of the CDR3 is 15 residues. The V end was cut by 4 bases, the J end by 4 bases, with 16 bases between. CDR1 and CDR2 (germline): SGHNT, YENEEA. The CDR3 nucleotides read TGTGCCAGCAGCTCCCGCGAGGAGGGGACAGAGACCCAGTACTTC. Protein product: CASSSREEGTETQYF.